This is a list of T cell receptor delta chains from one sample in a study of delta chains in infants with herpesvirus infections. TCRdb called clones from the RT-PCR reads again using CATT. Of about 350 delta-chain clones listed, approximately 66% are singletons. The material sequenced was peripheral blood, taken at time point 3 of longitudinal follow-up. The source of these receptors is a human donor who was a Ugandan infant, either HIV-exposed or HIV-unexposed (not recorded which). Both conserved end residues are part of each CDR3. The D gene is left open where the match is weak. Not all rows give a size; the values are once, few, many and, for expanded clones, a class.

TRDJ1 TRDV1 hyperexpanded TRDD3 CALGDPDPTGYWGTYTDKLIF TGTGCTCTTGGGGACCCGGACCCTACGGGTTACTGGGGGACGTACACCGATAAACTCATCTTT
TRDJ1 TRDV3 medium-sized TRDD3 CACQGLPHYWGIERPGADKLIF TGTGCCTGTCAAGGCCTTCCTCACTACTGGGGGATAGAACGTCCGGGCGCCGATAAACTCATCTTT
TRDJ1 TRDV2 hyperexpanded TRDD3 CACDQLGDDDDKLIF TGTGCCTGTGACCAACTGGGGGATGATGACGATAAACTCATCTTT
TRDJ1 TRDV2 large TRDD3 CACDGLDWGIRGTDKLIF TGTGCCTGTGACGGCTTAGACTGGGGGATACGTGGTACCGATAAACTCATCTTT
TRDJ1 TRDV2 . . CACDTVYARTPAVADKLIF TGTGCCTGTGACACCGTATACGCCCGCACACCAGCGGTCGCCGATAAACTCATCTTT
TRDJ1 TRDV1 medium-sized TRDD3 CALGEPPTLVLGDTLADKLIF TGTGCTCTTGGGGAGCCTCCTACTCTTGTACTGGGGGATACGCTCGCCGATAAACTCATCTTT
TRDJ1 TRDV2 hyperexpanded TRDD3 CACDVLGAHTDKLIF TGTGCCTGTGACGTACTGGGGGCCCACACCGATAAACTCATCTTT
TRDJ1 TRDV1 hyperexpanded . CALGELRPGDWYTDKLIF TGTGCTCTTGGGGAACTTAGGCCAGGGGATTGGTACACCGATAAACTCATCTTT
TRDJ1 TRDV1 medium-sized TRDD3 CALGVSPSRWGIPEELIF TGTGCTCTTGGGGTTTCCCCTTCTCGCTGGGGGATACCGGAGGAACTCATCTTT
TRDJ1 TRDV3 . TRDD3 CASNYWGIQTNKLIF TGTGCCTCCAATTACTGGGGGATACAAACCAATAAACTCATCTTT
TRDJ1 TRDV2 once TRDD3 CACDTLELGDTDKLIF TGTGCCTGTGACACGTTAGAGCTGGGGGACACCGATAAACTCATCTTT
TRDJ3 TRDV2 . TRDD3 CACDTVETGGLSWDTRQMFF TGTGCCTGTGACACCGTAGAAACTGGGGGCCTCTCCTGGGACACCCGACAGATGTTTTTC
TRDJ2 TRDV1 few TRDD3 CALGESLLVVLRVGGYGLLTAQLFF TGTGCTCTTGGGGAATCCCTCCTAGTAGTCCTACGGGTTGGGGGATACGGCCTTTTGACAGCACAACTCTTCTTT
TRDJ1 TRDV1 hyperexpanded TRDD3 CALGTRAFRVPLLGDTRDTDKLIF TGTGCTCTTGGGACCCGGGCCTTCAGAGTGCCCTTACTGGGGGATACGCGAGACACCGATAAACTCATCTTT
TRDJ2 TRDV2 large TRDD3 CACDTLLGDTRGSSGAQLFF TGTGCCTGTGACACCTTACTGGGGGATACGCGCGGTTCCAGCGGGGCACAACTCTTCTTT
TRDJ1 TRDV2 large . CACDTIQTGLDKLIF TGTGCCTGTGATACCATTCAAACCGGGTTGGATAAACTCATCTTT